The present T cell receptor beta chain was sequenced within a study of CD8+ T cells in alopecia areata. Whole-study context: Treatment comprised oral tofacitinib, 5 to 10 mg twice daily, in treated patients. Points from the study as a whole: Sequencing of scalp samples also includes resident alphabeta T cells from normal skin. In blood and scalp, many expanded lesional clones persisted during tofacitinib.

Treatment here: oral pan-JAK inhibitor, 5-10 mg twice daily. As concerns this clone: Its antigen is not known.

J gave up 1 base and V 4 bases, and 5 bases lay outside the gene matches. The V gene's germline CDR1 is SGHRS and CDR2 YFSETQ. This CDR3 comprises 15 residues. cDNA prepared by RNA extraction and subsequent reverse transcription served as the template for sequencing. Generated by immunoSEQ multiplex PCR, the TCRdb table keeps only in-frame clones and is missing some. In the table there are a few hundred thousand clones, 35% to 40% of which are singletons. This clonotype originated in a human donor with alopecia areata. The source material was CD4+ T cells sorted from blood, sampled around week 30, from a patient treated with tofacitinib. This chain links TRBV5-1 with TRBJ1-1; 9 bases match TRBD1. CDR3 sequence: CASSGSDRGNTEAFF. The CDR3 DNA follows: TGCGCCAGCAGCGGGTCGGACAGGGGGAACACTGAAGCTTTCTTT.